The following is a T cell receptor beta chain sequence with its context. Its antigen is currently not known. Base qualities are not provided; no much larger clone lies one nucleotide away. The sample originates from a study of OX40 agonist ivuxolimab in advanced cancers. For the wider study: Ivuxolimab, which targeted the costimulatory receptor OX40 (CD134), was an agonistic, fully human IgG2 monoclonal antibody. A male proportion of 75% to 85% and a mean age of roughly 55 years, ranging from about 23 to 90, were recorded for the dose-escalation cohort. The point of sequencing TCRbeta in the periphery was to test whether ivuxolimab changed TCR sequence diversity and drove clonal T-cell expansion. The paper reports the monotherapy dose-escalation portion (N = 52 patients) of the phase I ivuxolimab trial. Three dose-escalation patients achieved partial responses, one with hepatocellular carcinoma and two with cutaneous melanoma. Prior anti-PD-1, anti-PD-L1 or anti-CTLA-4 therapy was permitted, and roughly two fifths of dose-escalation patients had received checkpoint inhibitors. Intravenous ivuxolimab was administered to patients every 2 weeks at six dose levels: 0.01, 0.1, 0.3, 1.5, 3 and 10 mg/kg. Of the approximately 50 dose-escalation patients, hepatocellular carcinoma was present in roughly 19, melanoma in around 15, renal cell carcinoma in 9 and head and neck cancer in 9. The paper as a whole reports these results and caveats: In partial responders in the 0.1-3.0 mg/kg groups, normalized peripheral clonal expansion was found to be among the lowest, especially among CD8+ T cells. At doses from 0.1 to 3.0 mg/kg, clonal expansion was seen in both CD4+ and CD8+ blood T cells between baseline and week 6. The antigen specificity of the peripheral T cells that underwent clonal expansion was not determined. On average, CD8+ T cells showed more expanded clones than CD4+ T cells after ivuxolimab. Low levels of normalized T-cell clonal expansion were also seen in some patients who did not respond.

Patients with autoimmune disease history or receiving systemic immunosuppression were excluded from the trial. Peripheral blood for TCR sequencing was collected from all dose cohorts at baseline, on cycle 4 day 1, and on cycle 7 day 1. Samples were obtained from an open-label, multicenter, first-in-human phase I dose-escalation trial of ivuxolimab. Adults with locally advanced or metastatic head and neck squamous cell, hepatocellular, melanoma or renal cell carcinoma were enrolled in the trial. Before TCR sequencing, CD4+ and CD8+ T cells were separately sorted from peripheral blood. For sequencing of the TCRbeta CDR3 region, genomic DNA was extracted from the sorted cells. The immunoSEQ Assay was used to sequence the TCRbeta CDR3 regions. Sourced from immuneACCESS, this table was stored by TCRdb with only in-frame sequences that have V and J called. A share of the clones is absent; for the studies checked, an unresolved V gene accounts for under half, and the remainder has no known explanation. For this sample there are roughly 34,000 clones; about 70% appear just once. The ten biggest clones cover roughly 18% of the sample.

The sample here was CD4+ or CD8+ T cells sorted from blood, taken in a trial of the OX40 agonist ivuxolimab. The TCR originated in an adult with an advanced solid tumor such as melanoma, head and neck, liver or kidney cancer.

The nucleotides read TGTGCCAGCAGCGGGGGACAGGGCGAGAAAGGCTACACCTTC. The resulting protein is CASSGGQGEKGYTF. The chain links TRBV2 with TRBJ1-2, with TRBD1 identical over 9 junction bases. There are 14 amino acids in the CDR3, from cysteine to phenylalanine inclusive. The entry retains the CDR3 DNA only, 42 bases that are in frame from base 1. CDR1 is given as SNHLY and CDR2 as FYNNEI, both from the germline V gene. Unmatched junction bases come to 10, with V trimmed by 6 bases and J by 8 bases.